A selection of T cell receptor beta chains follows, all from one sample in a study of blood T cell repertoires in COVID-19. TCRdb's table, derived via immunoSEQ multiplex PCR, lists solely in-frame clones and lacks some. There are about 200,000 clones in the sample; roughly 88% occur only once, and about 6% lies in the top ten. What was sequenced was PBMCs or T cells enriched from blood (not recorded which). Every receptor here comes from a man in his forties with acute COVID-19. The CDR3 runs from the conserved cysteine through the conserved F or W. A D gene is named only where the DNA matches it firmly. Clone size is shown for a subset of rows, as once, few, many or a class of expanded clone.

clone_size j_call d_call v_call cdr3_aa cdr3_nt
. TRBJ1-6 . TRBV6-1 CASSDGRNSPLHF TGTGCCAGCAGTGATGGTCGGAATTCACCCCTCCACTTT
once TRBJ2-2 . TRBV10-3 CAIRPATNTGELFF TGTGCCATCAGGCCCGCTACGAACACCGGGGAGCTGTTTTTT
. TRBJ1-2 . TRBV28 CASLTLYGYTF TGTGCCAGCCTAACCCTCTATGGCTACACCTTC
. TRBJ2-3 TRBD1 TRBV28 CASSFPRDRVSVTSTDTQYF TGTGCCAGCAGTTTCCCCCGGGACAGGGTTTCAGTCACAAGCACAGATACGCAGTATTTT
. TRBJ1-2 TRBD1 TRBV10-2 CASTGQGASYGYTF TGCGCCAGCACGGGACAGGGGGCCTCCTATGGCTACACCTTC
. TRBJ1-6 . TRBV7-2 CASSSISGYNSPLHF TGTGCCAGCAGCTCCATCTCGGGCTATAATTCACCCCTCCACTTT
. TRBJ2-1 . TRBV29-1 CSADGLATYNEQFF TGCAGCGCCGATGGGCTAGCGACCTACAATGAGCAGTTCTTC
. TRBJ2-1 . TRBV11-3 CASSPLYQGEQFF TGTGCCAGCAGCCCTCTCTACCAGGGAGAGCAGTTCTTC
once TRBJ1-3 . TRBV5-5 CASIAGAQPDSGNTIYF TGTGCCAGCATCGCGGGGGCCCAGCCCGACTCTGGAAACACCATATATTTT
. TRBJ1-2 . TRBV6-6 CASRGGAPYGYTF TGTGCCAGCAGGGGCGGGGCCCCTTATGGCTACACCTTC
. TRBJ1-4 . TRBV5-1 CASSFPRGVSALFF TGCGCCAGCAGCTTTCCTCGGGGGGTATCGGCACTGTTTTTT
. TRBJ2-7 . TRBV9 CASSEQGYSYEQYF TGTGCCAGCAGCGAACAGGGTTACTCCTACGAGCAGTACTTC
. TRBJ1-2 . TRBV5-1 CASSLSGESYGYTF TGCGCCAGCAGCTTGTCAGGCGAGAGCTATGGCTACACCTTC
. TRBJ1-2 . TRBV11-1 CASSLGRAADGYTF TGTGCCAGCAGCTTAGGGAGAGCTGCGGATGGCTACACCTTC
. TRBJ1-2 . TRBV19 CASRGTSNYGYTF TGTGCCAGCAGAGGGACTTCTAACTATGGCTACACCTTC
. TRBJ2-2 . TRBV7-9 CASSNYLSTSGELFF TGTGCCAGCAGCAACTATCTGAGTACTTCTGGGGAGCTGTTTTTT
. TRBJ1-1 TRBD1 TRBV19 CASRPGQMNTEAFF TGTGCCAGTAGACCGGGACAGATGAACACTGAAGCTTTCTTT
. TRBJ1-3 . TRBV28 CASRGGLGGPSGNTIYF TGTGCCAGCAGAGGCGGGTTAGGGGGACCTTCTGGAAACACCATATATTTT
. TRBJ2-7 TRBD1 TRBV9 CASSAGTGTWEQYF TGTGCCAGCAGCGCCGGGACAGGGACGTGGGAGCAGTACTTC
. TRBJ2-3 TRBD1 TRBV7-9 CASSAGQGAIGDTQYF TGTGCCAGCAGCGCGGGACAGGGGGCAATCGGAGATACGCAGTATTTT
. TRBJ2-2 TRBD2 TRBV4-1 CASSQDPGLRGVGELFF TGCGCCAGCAGCCAAGATCCGGGACTCCGGGGGGTCGGGGAGCTGTTTTTT
. TRBJ2-1 TRBD2 TRBV20-1 CSASLLAGGAYNEQFF TGCAGTGCTAGTCTACTAGCGGGAGGGGCGTACAATGAGCAGTTCTTC
. TRBJ1-1 TRBD1 TRBV9 CASSLWTGTEAFF TGTGCCAGCAGCTTATGGACAGGCACCGAAGCTTTCTTT
. TRBJ2-1 . TRBV7-6 CASSLPGLTGNEQFF TGTGCCAGCAGCTTACCGGGTCTAACAGGGAATGAGCAGTTCTTC
. TRBJ2-1 TRBD2 TRBV19 CASSGWAGGHNEQFF TGTGCCAGTAGTGGGTGGGCGGGAGGACACAATGAGCAGTTCTTC
. TRBJ1-3 . TRBV5-1 CASSLSLGRGAGNTIYF TGCGCCAGCAGCTTGTCTCTGGGGCGGGGAGCTGGAAACACCATATATTTT
. TRBJ1-4 . TRBV12-5 CASGWNRVEKLFF TGTGCTAGTGGTTGGAACAGGGTAGAAAAACTGTTTTTT
. TRBJ2-1 . TRBV27 CASSLVRVQASEQFF TGTGCCAGCAGTTTAGTGAGGGTGCAAGCTAGTGAGCAGTTCTTC
. TRBJ1-4 . TRBV29-1 CSVLSGSEKLFF TGCAGCGTTCTATCGGGGAGTGAAAAACTGTTTTTT
once TRBJ1-4 . TRBV6-1 CASSDPGQRKLFF TGTGCCAGCAGTGACCCCGGACAGAGAAAACTGTTTTTT
. TRBJ2-2 TRBD2 TRBV5-5 CASSFSGSLTGELFF TGTGCCAGCAGCTTCAGCGGGAGTCTCACCGGGGAGCTGTTTTTT
. TRBJ2-2 TRBD2 TRBV19 CASRTSGTNTGELFF TGTGCCAGTAGAACTAGCGGGACTAACACCGGGGAGCTGTTTTTT
. TRBJ2-7 TRBD2 TRBV7-8 CASSLEVGGAGGAGQYF TGTGCCAGCAGCTTAGAGGTGGGAGGGGCCGGTGGGGCCGGGCAGTACTTC
. TRBJ1-4 TRBD1 TRBV19 CASRGQGFSANEKLFF TGTGCCAGTAGGGGACAGGGTTTTTCAGCTAATGAAAAACTGTTTTTT
. TRBJ1-4 . TRBV9 CASSVERQGEKLFF TGTGCCAGCAGCGTAGAAAGGCAGGGTGAAAAACTGTTTTTT
once TRBJ1-1 TRBD1 TRBV7-9 CASRVTGLPEAFF TGTGCCAGCAGAGTGACAGGGCTCCCTGAAGCTTTCTTT
. TRBJ1-4 . TRBV15 CATSRAGIRNEKLFF TGTGCCACCAGCAGAGCGGGGATTCGGAACGAAAAACTGTTTTTT
few TRBJ2-1 TRBD1 TRBV28 CASSFSILHRGVTVKTYNEQFF TGTGCCAGCAGTTTCAGTATACTACACAGGGGCGTCACAGTGAAAACCTACAATGAGCAGTTCTTC
. TRBJ1-3 . TRBV5-1 CASSAIGANTIYF TGCGCCAGCAGCGCCATTGGAGCGAACACCATATATTTT
few TRBJ1-1 . TRBV7-2 CASSFSVNTEAFF TGTGCCAGCAGCTTTTCCGTGAACACTGAAGCTTTCTTT
. TRBJ2-1 TRBD1 TRBV11-3 CASSLRSTGENEQFF TGTGCCAGCAGCTTACGGTCGACAGGGGAAAATGAGCAGTTCTTC